These 22 T cell receptor beta chains originate from one sample sequenced in a study of spatial heterogeneity in lung cancer. Study-wide results and limits: Counts of expanded alpha and beta TCRs within tumors tracked the tumor nonsynonymous mutation count.

These receptors have no known antigen. Time point defined: sample taken at primary tumor resection. One entry per CDR3 protein results from TCRdb running MiXCR on the 5' RACE reads. In the table there are more than 10,000 distinct CDR3 sequences, roughly 4.6% of which are singletons. This specimen consisted of lung tumor tissue, obtained at surgery. These receptors were collected from a male donor with early-stage non-small cell lung cancer.

This clonotype was seen ten or more times. This chain links TRBV20-1 with TRBJ2-1; possibly TRBD1 for D (5 bases). Germline values: CDR1 DFQATT, CDR2 SNEGSKA (reference sequence). Trimming left V 6 bases short and J 8 bases short, with 14 bases between. The CDR3 sequence is 12 residues long. In DNA, the CDR3 is TGCAGTGCGTCCAGGGATGCGCATGAGCAGTTCTTC. Translated, it gives CSASRDAHEQFF.

The rearrangement links TRBV6-2 or TRBV6-3 to TRBJ1-2, with 8 bases matching TRBD1. This CDR3 spans 13 amino acids. V lost 6 bases to trimming and J lost 6 bases; unmatched junction nucleotides: 6. The germline gives CDR1 MNHEY, CDR2 SVGEGT. CDR3 bases: TGTGCCAGCAGGCCGACAGGGGAGGATGGCTACACCTTC. It yields the protein CASRPTGEDGYTF.

At least ten counts were recorded for this clonotype. The chain has TRBV9 and TRBJ2-3; 9 bases agree with TRBD2. J was trimmed by 5 bases and V by 3 bases; bases with no gene match: 10. The germline gives CDR1 SGDLS, CDR2 YYNGEE. The CDR3 loop spans 16 amino acids. The CDR3 region is CASSGGPSGDGDTQYF. DNA of the CDR3: TGTGCCAGCAGCGGGGGGCCTAGCGGGGATGGAGATACGCAGTATTTT.

This clonotype was counted many times. The rearrangement joins TRBV6-2 or TRBV6-3 to TRBJ1-5; D might be TRBD1 (6 bases). The CDR3 consists of 15 residues. Trimming took off 5 bases at V and 4 bases at J, with 15 bases between the two ends. Germline V lookup: CDR1 MNHEY, CDR2 SVGEGT. CDR3 DNA: TGTGCCAGCAGTCCGGCAACAGGGTGGAATCAGCCCCAGCATTTT. It translates to CASSPATGWNQPQHF.

This clonotype was seen only a few times. The CDR3 here is CASSQGSQLGQPQHF. DNA of the CDR3: TGCGCCAGCAGCCAGGGGAGCCAATTAGGTCAGCCCCAGCATTTT. The V call is TRBV4-3, the J call TRBJ1-5, with D uncertain. This CDR3 is built from 15 residues. Germline V lookup: CDR1 LGHNA, CDR2 YSLEER. Trimming took off 3 bases at V and 6 bases at J, with 15 bases between the two ends.

This clonotype was detected many times. This chain uses TRBV29-1 with TRBJ2-1; 8 bases match TRBD1. Germline-derived CDR1 and CDR2 are SQVTM and ANQGSEA. The CDR3 has 12 amino acids. The junction had 3 bases not matched to a gene; V was cut back by 5 bases and J by 6 bases. CDR3 region: CSVTGQGNEQFF. The CDR3 nucleotides are TGCAGCGTTACTGGACAGGGCAATGAGCAGTTCTTC.

For the CDR3, the DNA is TGTGCCAGCAGTTCCGGATCCACGGGGACCCAGTACTTC. This encodes CASSSGSTGTQYF. The V gene is TRBV6-2 or TRBV6-3, the J gene TRBJ2-5; D is undetermined. Germline V gene data show CDR1 as MNHEY and CDR2 as SVGEGT. The V and J ends lost 4 bases and 7 bases respectively, with 13 bases between them. The CDR3 spans 13 residues.

In this sample, this clonotype turned up many times. V gene TRBV14 combines with J gene TRBJ2-5; D possibly corresponds to TRBD2 (6 bases). CDR1 SGHDN and CDR2 FVKESK come from the germline V gene. The CDR3 extends over 13 amino acids. Between the trimmed V and J ends, which lost 5 bases and 5 bases, there was a span of 12 bases. The chain's CDR3 is CASSKVGGETQYF. For the CDR3, the DNA is TGTGCCAGCAGCAAAGTGGGAGGCGAGACCCAGTACTTC.

This clonotype was seen at least ten times. The rearrangement links TRBV6-7 to TRBJ2-1; tentatively, D is TRBD1 (5 bases). TRBV6-7 counts as an open reading frame of uncertain function. The CDR3 totals 12 residues. V shed 4 bases and J shed 5 bases, with 6 bases lying between them. DNA of the CDR3: TGTGCCAGCAGTTCCAGGGACAATGAGCAGTTCTTC. Translating gives CASSSRDNEQFF.

This clonotype was detected many times. The gene calls are TRBV20-1 and TRBJ1-1; TRBD1 is a possible D gene (5 bases). CDR1 is DFQATT, CDR2 SNEGSKA, per germline (reference sequence). Trimming cost V 7 bases and J 5 bases, with 8 bases left between them. The CDR3 loop spans 10 amino acids. As DNA, the CDR3 is TGCAGTGTAGGGGAGACTGAAGCTTTCTTT. Amino acids: CSVGETEAFF.

This clonotype was found many times. The rearrangement joins TRBV12-3 or TRBV12-4 to TRBJ2-5; D is unresolved. The CDR3 consists of 14 residues. The ends were cut back, 1 base at V and 4 bases at J, with 10 bases in the middle. The CDR3 region has the DNA TGTGCCAGCAGTTTAGGGCTTGCCCCAGAGACCCAGTACTTC. Translation: CASSLGLAPETQYF.

There are many counts of this clonotype. The chain carries TRBV4-3 and TRBJ2-2, with 9 positions matching TRBD1. The V gene's germline CDR1 is LGHNA and CDR2 YSLEER. The CDR3 is 16 amino acids. V lost 1 base, J lost 7 bases, and 7 bases stayed unmatched. The chain's CDR3 is CASSQGTGALGGELFF. The CDR3 coding sequence is TGCGCCAGCAGCCAAGGGACAGGGGCCTTGGGCGGGGAGCTGTTTTTT.

This clonotype was observed at least ten times. This chain links TRBV10-3 with TRBJ2-4; TRBD1 matches 7 bases. The CDR3 consists of 14 residues. The V gene end was trimmed by 6 bases and the J gene end by 10 bases; junction bases not matched to a gene: 12. The germline V gene has CDR1 ENHRY and CDR2 SYGVKD. The CDR3 protein is CAISPTGQKEIQYF. CDR3 DNA: TGTGCCATCAGCCCGACAGGGCAAAAAGAAATTCAGTACTTC.

The sample holds many counts of this clonotype. The chain links TRBV19 to TRBJ2-7; D might be TRBD1 or TRBD2, each matching 6 bases. Trimming took off 7 bases at V and 2 bases at J, with 18 bases between the two ends. Germline V gives CDR1 LNHDA, CDR2 SQIVND (reference sequence). The CDR3 totals 15 residues. The CDR3 loop is CASKRGGQNTYEQYF. DNA of the CDR3: TGTGCCAGTAAAAGGGGAGGACAGAATACCTACGAGCAGTACTTC.

In this sample, this clonotype turned up many times. The chain uses TRBV29-1 and TRBJ2-3; weak D call: TRBD2 (5 bases). The V gene's germline CDR1 is SQVTM and CDR2 ANQGSEA. Trimming took off 5 bases at V and 4 bases at J, with 13 bases between the two ends. This CDR3 comprises 13 residues. CDR3 sequence (DNA): TGCAGCGTTCCCCTTCTAGCATCAGATACGCAGTATTTT. This sequence encodes CSVPLLASDTQYF.

CDR3 in amino acids: CSLGDRVTDTQYF. As DNA, the CDR3 is TGCAGTCTCGGGGACAGGGTCACAGATACGCAGTATTTT. This rearrangement joins TRBV20-1 to TRBJ2-3, with 9 nucleotides matching TRBD1. The CDR3 length is 13 residues. Germline CDR1 reads DFQATT; CDR2 reads SNEGSKA (reference sequence). Trimming took 8 bases from V and 2 from J; bases not matched to a gene: 5.

V usage is TRBV11-2 and J usage is TRBJ2-1; TRBD1 is a possible D gene (6 bases). Per germline, CDR1 SGHAT and CDR2 FQNNGV. The CDR3 covers 15 residues. Trimming took off 5 bases at V and 8 bases at J, with 19 bases between the two ends. The CDR3 bases are TGTGCCAGCAGCCCACCCGGGACATTGGGGGATGAGCAGTTCTTC. This sequence encodes CASSPPGTLGDEQFF.

This clonotype was detected only a few times. This chain joins TRBV4-3 and TRBJ2-4; D uncertain. The CDR3 contains 12 residues. The V and J ends lost 8 bases and 3 bases respectively, with 8 bases between them. CDR1 is LGHNA and CDR2 is YSLEER in the germline V gene. The CDR3 DNA reads as TGCGCCAGCTCGCCTGTCAAAAACATTCAGTACTTC. Protein: CASSPVKNIQYF.

This clonotype was detected only once. Given a much more abundant clone one base away, this may be a read error. The rearrangement joins TRBV27 to TRBJ1-1; D remains ambiguous. Germline V gene data show CDR1 as MNHEY and CDR2 as SMNVEV (reference sequence). This CDR3 contains 15 residues. The germline V and J ends were trimmed by 2 bases and 0 bases, with 10 bases remaining between them. As DNA, the CDR3 is TGTGCCAGCAGTTTACGCGGGAGGTTGAACACTGAAGCTTTCTTT. Encoded protein: CASSLRGRLNTEAFF.

This clonotype was found a few times. The gene calls are TRBV7-8 and TRBJ2-5, with 9 bases fitting TRBD2. V gave up 5 bases and J gave up 1 base; unmatched junction bases: 17. The CDR3 loop spans 19 amino acids. In germline, CDR1 is SGHVS, CDR2 FQNEAQ. The CDR3, as DNA: TGTGCCAGCAGCCTGCGGGGGGGCGGGCTAGCGGGCTCCCAAGAGACCCAGTACTTC. This encodes CASSLRGGGLAGSQETQYF.

By sample fraction, this clonotype is large. The chain has TRBV2 and TRBJ2-7; 8 bases are shared with TRBD1. The V and J ends lost 3 bases and 3 bases, in that order; junction bases with no gene match: 4. Germline lookup yields CDR1 SNHLY and CDR2 FYNNEI. The CDR3 runs to 14 residues. The CDR3 DNA is TGTGCCAGCAGTGATGGACAGGGACTCTACGAGCAGTACTTC. Protein sequence: CASSDGQGLYEQYF.

This clonotype appeared many times. The chain links TRBV3-1 to TRBJ2-5; unclear D gene. The CDR3 length is 14 residues. Trimming pared 3 bases from V and 4 bases from J, leaving 12 bases between. The germline V gene has CDR1 LGHDT and CDR2 YNNKEL (reference sequence). As DNA, the CDR3 is TGTGCCAGCAGCCAGGATTACGGTCGAGAGACCCAGTACTTC. It is translated as CASSQDYGRETQYF.